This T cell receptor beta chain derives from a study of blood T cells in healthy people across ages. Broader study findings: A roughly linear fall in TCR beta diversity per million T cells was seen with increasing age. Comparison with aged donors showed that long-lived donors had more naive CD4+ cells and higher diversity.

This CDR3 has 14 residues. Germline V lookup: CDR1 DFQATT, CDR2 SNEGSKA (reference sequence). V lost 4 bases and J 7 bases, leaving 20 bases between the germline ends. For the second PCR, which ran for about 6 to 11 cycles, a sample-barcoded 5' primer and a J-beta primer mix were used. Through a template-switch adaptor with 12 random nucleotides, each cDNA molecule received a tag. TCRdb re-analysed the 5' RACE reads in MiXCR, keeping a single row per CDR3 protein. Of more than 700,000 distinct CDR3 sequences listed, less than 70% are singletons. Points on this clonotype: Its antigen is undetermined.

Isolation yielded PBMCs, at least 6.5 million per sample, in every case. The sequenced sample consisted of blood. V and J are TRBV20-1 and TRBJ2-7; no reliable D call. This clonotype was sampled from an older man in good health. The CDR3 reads CSAINPYDQHEQYF. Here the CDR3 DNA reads TGCAGTGCTATCAATCCCTACGACCAACATGAGCAGTACTTC.